The 24 T cell receptor beta chains listed next were all sequenced from one sample in a study of shared clonotypes between healthy human individuals. Some clones are missing from TCRdb's copy, which holds only in-frame ones; the method was immunoSEQ multiplex PCR. The repertoire holds about 1 million clones, with approximately 68% as singletons. Sample: memory CD4+ T cells sorted from blood. The sample's subset: CD45RA-negative fraction. The source is a man aged 18 to 30 in good health.

The genes are TRBV5-1 and TRBJ2-6; D call uncertain. The germline gives CDR1 SGHRS, CDR2 YFSETQ. This CDR3 contains 17 residues. V shed 2 bases and J shed 0 bases, with 12 bases lying between them. The CDR3, as DNA: TGCGCCAGCAGCTTAAGGGCATCGGGCTCTGGGGCCAACGTCCTGACTTTC. Amino acid sequence: CASSLRASGSGANVLTF.

On this clone itself: This likely stems from a read error, as it lies one base from a far larger clone. Additional DNA sequences in this sample encode the identical CDR3. The genes are TRBV6-5 and TRBJ1-1; TRBD1 is a possible D gene (5 bases). The CDR3 loop spans 13 amino acids. Germline assignment: CDR1 MNHEY and CDR2 SVGAGI. Trimming took off 6 bases at V and 0 bases at J, with 8 bases between the two ends. This CDR3 is CASSPTVNTEAFF. In DNA form, the CDR3 reads TGTGCCAGCAGCCCGACAGTGAACACTGAAGCTTTCTTT.

The chain employs TRBV4-3 and TRBJ1-4; unclear D gene. V lost 1 base and J lost 4, with 13 bases in between. This CDR3 has 16 amino acids. Germline assignment: CDR1 LGHNA and CDR2 YSLEER. Here the CDR3 reads CASSQGVSVNNEKLFF. The CDR3 DNA follows: TGCGCCAGCAGCCAAGGTGTTTCCGTGAATAATGAAAAACTGTTTTTT.

This clone has only a few counts. The chain links TRBV11-2 to TRBJ1-2; TRBD1 agrees at 11 bases. The V and J ends lost 2 bases and 6 bases, in that order; junction bases with no gene match: 5. Per germline, CDR1 SGHAT and CDR2 FQNNGV. CDR3 length: 15 amino acids. CDR3 sequence (DNA): TGTGCCAGCAGCTTACTCAGGACAGGGGGCCATGGCTACACCTTC. Translated: CASSLLRTGGHGYTF.

This chain links TRBV5-5 with TRBJ1-5; no clear D gene. Trimming left V 5 bases short and J 0 bases short, with 12 bases between. The germline CDR1 and CDR2 sequences are SGHKS and YYEKEE (reference sequence). The CDR3 has 15 residues. Here the CDR3 reads CASSQTVGSNQPQHF. The CDR3 bases are TGTGCCAGCAGTCAAACGGTGGGTAGCAATCAGCCCCAGCATTTT.

The chain recombines TRBV30 with TRBJ2-1, with D possibly matching TRBD1 (5 bases). CDR3 length equals 14 residues. The V gene lost 0 bases and the J gene lost 4 bases, with 10 bases spanning the gap. Looked up from germline, CDR1 is GTSNPN and CDR2 is SVGIG (reference sequence). Here the CDR3 reads CAWSVRGLYNEQFF. The CDR3 bases are TGTGCCTGGAGTGTAAGGGGCTTGTACAATGAGCAGTTCTTC.

This sequence joins TRBV7-6 and TRBJ1-6; a weak D match, TRBD1 (6 bases). The CDR3 length is 14 residues. CDR1 and CDR2 from the germline V gene are SGHVS and FNYEAQ. V was cut by 6 bases and J by 5 bases, with 11 bases left in between. The CDR3 sequence: CASSTGLHNSPLHF. CDR3 sequence (DNA): TGTGCCAGCAGTACAGGGCTTCATAATTCACCCCTCCACTTT.

This clone was seen a handful of times. V and J are TRBV28 and TRBJ2-1; a possible D gene is TRBD1 (5 bases). V was clipped by 8 bases and J by 6 bases, with 20 bases between them. Germline loops: CDR1 MDHEN, CDR2 SYDVKM. This CDR3 is 15 amino acids long. The CDR3 is CASFSFAQGGNEQFF. DNA for the CDR3: TGTGCCAGCTTCAGTTTCGCGCAGGGTGGCAATGAGCAGTTCTTC.

The rearrangement links TRBV4-1 to TRBJ1-1; 9 bases fit TRBD1. In germline, CDR1 is MGHRA, CDR2 YSYEKL. After removal of 1 base from V and 5 bases from J, the junction contained 5 bases not matched to a gene. CDR3 length: 15 amino acids. CDR3: CASSQAHRGRTEAFF. The CDR3 DNA reads as TGCGCCAGCAGCCAAGCCCACAGGGGGCGAACTGAAGCTTTCTTT.

This clone was picked up one time. The chain links TRBV6-1 to TRBJ1-6; D not resolved. The V gene's germline CDR1 is MNHNS and CDR2 SASEGT. V shed 3 bases and J shed 9 bases, with 12 bases lying between them. The CDR3 is made up of 14 amino acids. Written as DNA, the CDR3 is TGTGCCAGCAGTGAGGGGTATTTTGGTTCACCCCTCCACTTT. This codes for CASSEGYFGSPLHF.

V and J are TRBV2 and TRBJ2-1, with TRBD2 matching 9 bases. Germline CDR1 SNHLY, CDR2 FYNNEI. J gave up 7 bases and V 7 bases, and 8 bases lay outside the gene matches. This CDR3 has 14 residues. The CDR3 loop reads CASKGRSGSNEQFF. Written as DNA, the CDR3 is TGTGCCAGCAAGGGCCGTAGCGGGAGTAATGAGCAGTTCTTC.

Concerning this clone: The sample carries other DNA sequences with the same CDR3. The chain is built from TRBV20-1 and TRBJ2-1, with unresolved D. This CDR3 has 10 residues. Per germline, CDR1 DFQATT and CDR2 SNEGSKA (reference sequence). V was pared by 5 bases and J by 4 bases, with 3 bases between. CDR3 nucleotides: TGCAGTGCTTGGTACAATGAGCAGTTCTTC. It specifies CSAWYNEQFF.

The CDR3 protein is CAGDRGGYGYTF. CDR3 DNA sequence: TGTGCCGGGGACAGGGGGGGCTATGGCTACACCTTC. V gene TRBV6-1 combines with J gene TRBJ1-2; 11 bases align to TRBD1. This CDR3 spans 12 amino acids. V shed 11 bases and J 4 bases; nucleotides not matched to a gene: 3. Germline V gives CDR1 MNHNS, CDR2 SASEGT.

The V and J genes are TRBV19 and TRBJ2-7; D uncertain. There are 15 residues in the CDR3. Trimming left V 6 bases short and J 0 bases short, with 15 bases between. Germline values: CDR1 LNHDA, CDR2 SQIVND (reference sequence). The CDR3, as DNA: TGTGCCAGTAGCCAAACCGGGCCGAGCTCCTACGAGCAGTACTTC. This encodes CASSQTGPSSYEQYF.

Regarding this clone: This sample also contains other DNA sequences that code for the same CDR3. The chain recombines TRBV18 with TRBJ2-7, with 9 bases identical to TRBD1. The V gene end was trimmed by 6 bases and the J gene end by 2 bases; junction bases not matched to a gene: 2. This CDR3 comprises 13 residues. The germline CDR1 and CDR2 sequences are KGHSH and LQKENI. The CDR3, as DNA: TGTGCCAGCTCTGGACAGGGGACCTACGAGCAGTACTTC. Amino acid sequence: CASSGQGTYEQYF.

This chain connects TRBV5-4 to TRBJ1-1; tentatively, D is TRBD1 (5 bases). The CDR3 extends over 16 amino acids. Trimming took 5 bases from V and 3 from J, leaving 20 bases between them. Germline V gene lookup returns CDR1 SGHNT and CDR2 YYREEE (reference sequence). The CDR3 protein is CASSVLGRPGDTEAFF. The DNA of the CDR3 is TGTGCCAGCAGTGTATTGGGGCGCCCGGGGGACACTGAAGCTTTCTTT.

This clone came up once. The chain couples TRBV7-2 to TRBJ2-5; D unresolved. V dropped 3 bases and J dropped 3 bases, with 8 bases sitting between them. There are 13 residues in the CDR3. Germline CDR1 SGHTA, CDR2 FQGNSA. CDR3 loop: CASSLWEKETQYF. Written as DNA, the CDR3 is TGTGCCAGCAGCTTGTGGGAAAAAGAGACCCAGTACTTC.

The chain links TRBV28 to TRBJ1-5, with D tentatively TRBD1 (5 bases). Germline lookup yields CDR1 MDHEN and CDR2 SYDVKM. V was trimmed by 5 bases and J by 4 bases, leaving 9 bases between them. This CDR3 spans 13 amino acids. CDR3 sequence: CASSPGGNQPQHF. The CDR3 DNA sequence: TGTGCCAGCAGTCCCGGGGGGAATCAGCCCCAGCATTTT.

The chain carries TRBV15 and TRBJ2-4, with 10 nucleotides matching TRBD1. V dropped 5 bases and J dropped 0; count of bases not matched to a gene: 7. Looked up from germline, CDR1 is LNHNV and CDR2 is YYDKDF (reference sequence). There are 17 residues in the CDR3. CDR3 DNA sequence: TGTGCCACCAGCGTGAGACAGGGGGCAGGAGCCAAAAACATTCAGTACTTC. Protein sequence: CATSVRQGAGAKNIQYF.

This chain joins TRBV15 and TRBJ1-3, with 7 bases fitting TRBD1. The germline CDR1 and CDR2 sequences are LNHNV and YYDKDF (reference sequence). This CDR3 region has 16 residues. V shed 0 bases, J shed 0 bases, and the junction held 2 bases outside the gene matches. This CDR3 reads CATSRERTGSGNTIYF. The CDR3 DNA reads TGTGCCACCAGCAGAGAAAGGACAGGCTCTGGAAACACCATATATTTT.

This clone was picked up a small number of times. V usage is TRBV30 and J usage is TRBJ2-2; tentatively, D is TRBD1 (6 bases). The germline V gene encodes CDR1 GTSNPN and CDR2 SVGIG (reference sequence). Deletions cut 3 bases from V and 0 bases from J, with 11 bases between. This CDR3 has 15 residues. The CDR3 spells CAWSAGTPNTGELFF. CDR3 coding DNA: TGTGCCTGGAGCGCCGGGACACCGAACACCGGGGAGCTGTTTTTT.

The J gene is TRBJ2-7, the V gene TRBV29-1; no definite D call. Germline V gene data show CDR1 as SQVTM and CDR2 as ANQGSEA. The CDR3 extends over 14 amino acids. V was shortened by 6 bases and J by 0 bases, with 15 bases between the two germline ends. The CDR3 DNA is TGCAGCGTAATACCCGACAAGACCTCCTACGAGCAGTACTTC. Translated, it gives CSVIPDKTSYEQYF.

The chain joins TRBV18 to TRBJ2-1; tentatively, D is TRBD1 or TRBD2 (5 bases each). CDR3 size: 16 residues. The ends were cut back, 5 bases at V and 0 bases at J, with 14 bases in the middle. The germline gives CDR1 KGHSH, CDR2 LQKENI. Here the CDR3 DNA reads TGTGCCAGCTCAACTTCCGGGGCCAGCTCCTACAATGAGCAGTTCTTC. Translation: CASSTSGASSYNEQFF.

The chain uses TRBV10-1 and TRBJ1-1; 8 nucleotides align to TRBD1. This CDR3 is built from 13 residues. Trimming took 7 bases from V and 1 from J; bases not matched to a gene: 2. In germline, CDR1 is WNHNN, CDR2 SYGVQD (reference sequence). CDR3 nucleotide sequence: TGCGCCAGCAAAGGGACAGGGAACACTGAAGCTTTCTTT. This gives the protein CASKGTGNTEAFF.